What follows is one T cell receptor (beta chain) and its context. The treatment is: about 20 received Ad26.COV2.S at low or high dose, single or two shots; 5 received placebo; per-sample allocation not given. The samples date from day 63 after the first vaccine or placebo injection. The sample belongs to a study of Ad26.COV2.S vaccination and SARS-CoV-2 variants. Assay used: immunoSEQ multiplex PCR; TCRdb lists only in-frame clones, some missing. This sample carries about 320,000 clones, about 90% of them seen once, and the ten largest clones take 5.5%. V gave up 2 bases and J gave up 5 bases, with 11 bases separating them. This CDR3 is 14 amino acids long. Per germline, CDR1 SEHNR and CDR2 FQNEAQ (reference sequence).

The chain links TRBV7-9 to TRBJ2-3; D is ambiguous. This clonotype was sampled from a person aged 18-65 years who received the Ad26.COV2.S COVID-19 vaccine or a placebo. Sample: peripheral blood, taken in a trial of Ad26.COV2.S vaccine versus placebo. CDR3 nucleotides: TGTGCCAGCAGCTTACTCGCGTTTGGAGATACGCAGTATTTT. This gives the protein CASSLLAFGDTQYF.